One and the same sample provided the 24 T cell receptor beta chains below, sequenced in a study of spatial heterogeneity in lung cancer. Time point here: sample taken at primary tumor resection. The input material, whole RNA from tumor, nontumor lung or frozen PBMC, was sequenced unsorted. TCRdb passed the 5' RACE reads through MiXCR, listing each CDR3 protein once. The table lists tens of thousands of distinct CDR3 sequences, 5.2% of them singletons. The sequencing here drew on PBMCs, taken at surgery. The receptors derive from a female donor with early-stage non-small cell lung cancer.

This clonotype occurred many times. This sequence joins TRBV7-2 and TRBJ2-1, with TRBD2 matching over 8 bases. Germline V gene data show CDR1 as SGHTA and CDR2 as FQGNSA. The V gene end was trimmed by 5 bases and the J gene end by 9 bases; junction bases not matched to a gene: 12. The CDR3 contains 15 residues. This CDR3 reads CASSPRYSGVAEQFF. In DNA form, the CDR3 reads TGTGCCAGCAGCCCCCGTTATAGCGGGGTAGCTGAGCAGTTCTTC.

This clonotype occurred many times. The chain combines TRBV5-1 with TRBJ2-2, with D unresolved. The CDR3 has 14 amino acids. Germline V CDR1 and CDR2: SGHRS, YFSETQ. The V end was cut by 0 bases, the J end by 0 bases, with 3 bases between. CDR3 nucleotide sequence: TGCGCCAGCAGCTTGGCCCCGAACACCGGGGAGCTGTTTTTT. Protein sequence: CASSLAPNTGELFF.

About this clonotype itself: It may be a read error: a sequence one base away is much more abundant. V gene TRBV20-1 combines with J gene TRBJ1-1, with D hard to call. V lost 3 bases, J lost 4 bases, and 12 bases lay in between. Germline loops: CDR1 DFQATT, CDR2 SNEGSKA (reference sequence). CDR3 length: 13 amino acids. The CDR3 DNA sequence: TGCAGTGCTAGTTCGTGGGAGACCACTGAAGCTTTCTTT. Translated: CSASSWETTEAFF.

This clonotype has at least ten counts. The J gene is TRBJ2-5, the V gene TRBV3-1; TRBD2 matches at 7 bases. This CDR3 has 18 residues. Germline-derived CDR1 and CDR2 are LGHDT and YNNKEL (reference sequence). After removal of 4 bases from V and 0 bases from J, the junction contained 14 bases not matched to a gene. CDR3 sequence (DNA): TGTGCCAGCAGCCTCCACCCCTTCTCGCGGGGGTACCAAGAGACCCAGTACTTC. Amino acids: CASSLHPFSRGYQETQYF.

This clonotype has only a few counts. The rearrangement joins TRBV30 to TRBJ1-2; D call uncertain. The germline CDR1 and CDR2 sequences are GTSNPN and SVGIG (reference sequence). Trimming left V 5 bases short and J 4 bases short, with 20 bases between. This CDR3 region has 15 residues. The CDR3 sequence is CAWAQPATGLYGYTF. In DNA, the CDR3 is TGTGCCTGGGCCCAACCCGCGACGGGTCTCTATGGCTACACCTTC.

This clonotype has a handful of counts. The gene calls are TRBV10-3 and TRBJ2-3; TRBD2 might be the D (5 bases). Per the germline V gene, CDR1 is ENHRY and CDR2 is SYGVKD. The CDR3 is 16 amino acids. The V and J ends lost 4 bases and 6 bases respectively, with 20 bases between them. The DNA of the CDR3 is TGTGCCATCAGTGCCTCCTTTAGCGTCCTAGGGGATACGCAGTATTTT. Protein: CAISASFSVLGDTQYF.

The rearrangement joins TRBV28 to TRBJ2-7; 9 nucleotides agree with TRBD2. The trim removed 4 bases at V and 3 bases at J, leaving 7 bases unmatched. The CDR3 covers 15 residues. Germline V gene sequence: CDR1 MDHEN, CDR2 SYDVKM. The CDR3 bases are TGTGCCAGCAGTTCCCCAGCGGGAGGTGTCTACGAGCAGTACTTC. This sequence encodes CASSSPAGGVYEQYF.

This clonotype was detected ten times or more. The chain combines TRBV5-1 with TRBJ2-1; D may be TRBD2 (5 bases). The CDR3 covers 12 residues. The V end was cut by 3 bases, the J end by 10 bases, with 11 bases between. Germline-derived CDR1 and CDR2 are SGHRS and YFSETQ. CDR3: CASSSSIAEQFF. CDR3 bases: TGCGCCAGCAGCTCGTCGATAGCGGAGCAGTTCTTC.

At least ten counts were recorded for this clonotype. This chain connects TRBV7-2 to TRBJ2-1, with D maybe TRBD2 (6 bases). V was cut by 1 base and J by 0 bases, with 10 bases left in between. CDR1 SGHTA and CDR2 FQGNSA come from the germline V gene. The CDR3 covers 16 residues. CDR3 sequence: CASSLGGGISYNEQFF. Written as DNA, the CDR3 is TGTGCCAGCAGCTTAGGTGGCGGGATCTCCTACAATGAGCAGTTCTTC.

This clonotype was detected many times. The chain links TRBV6-6 to TRBJ2-2; no firm D call. CDR1 and CDR2 (germline): MNHNY, SVGAGI (reference sequence). Trimming stripped 7 bases from V and 2 bases from J, with 11 bases between. The CDR3 extends over 14 amino acids. The CDR3 here is CASTLWLNTGELFF. The CDR3 DNA follows: TGTGCCAGCACCCTATGGTTAAACACCGGGGAGCTGTTTTTT.

This clonotype was seen ten or more times. This chain links TRBV5-6 with TRBJ1-4; no clear D gene. The germline gives CDR1 SGHDT, CDR2 YYEEEE. V was trimmed by 1 base and J by 4 bases, leaving 11 bases between them. The CDR3 contains 15 residues. CDR3 in amino acids: CASSLYDIGNEKLFF. The CDR3 coding sequence is TGTGCCAGCAGCTTGTATGACATCGGTAATGAAAAACTGTTTTTT.

This clonotype was seen at least ten times. V is TRBV5-1 and J is TRBJ2-7, with a possible D match to TRBD1 (5 bases). The V gene's germline CDR1 is SGHRS and CDR2 YFSETQ. The CDR3 spans 14 residues. Between the trimmed V and J ends, which lost 4 bases and 2 bases, there was a span of 13 bases. CDR3 sequence (DNA): TGCGCCAGCAGCGCCGACGGACAAACCTACGAGCAGTACTTC. Encoded protein: CASSADGQTYEQYF.

This clonotype was observed many times. The chain is built from TRBV11-2 and TRBJ1-1; D might be TRBD1 (5 bases). The CDR3 spans 14 residues. Germline CDR1 SGHAT, CDR2 FQNNGV. Trimming shortened V by 3 bases and J by 4 bases, and 12 bases separated the two germline ends. The CDR3 reads CASSLHGGGTEAFF. The CDR3 bases are TGTGCCAGCAGCTTGCATGGGGGGGGCACTGAAGCTTTCTTT.

This clonotype was seen only a few times. The chain employs TRBV29-1 and TRBJ2-5; TRBD2 might be the D (5 bases). The CDR3 covers 12 residues. Germline V gives CDR1 SQVTM, CDR2 ANQGSEA. V lost 4 bases, J lost 0 bases, and 6 bases lay in between. The CDR3 DNA follows: TGCAGCGTTGGGCGGGACCAAGAGACCCAGTACTTC. This gives the protein CSVGRDQETQYF.

The chain uses TRBV14 and TRBJ1-3; D unclear. The V gene's germline CDR1 is SGHDN and CDR2 FVKESK. This CDR3 has 15 amino acids. With 1 base removed from V and 1 base from J, the gap between germline ends came to 8 bases. The DNA of the CDR3 is TGTGCCAGCAGCCAAGGGACTTATTCTGGAAACACCATATATTTT. This gives the protein CASSQGTYSGNTIYF.

In regard to this clonotype: Being one base from a much bigger clone, this may be a read error. The genes are TRBV9 and TRBJ2-5, with 9 bases identical to TRBD2. The CDR3 covers 13 residues. Germline V lookup: CDR1 SGDLS, CDR2 YYNGEE. The DNA for the CDR3 is TGTGCCAGCTGCGTAGCGGGGGACGGGACCCAGTACTTC. Encoded protein: CASCVAGDGTQYF. The whole variable domain, filled in from reference TRBV9 and TRBJ2-5, reads DSGVTQTPKHLITATGQRVTLRCSPRSGDLSVYWYQQSLDQGLQFLIQYYNGEERAKGNILERFSAQQFPDLHSELNLSSLELGDSALYFCASCVAGDGTQYFGPGTRLLVL.

This clonotype was counted many times. The chain carries TRBV29-1 and TRBJ2-7, with unresolved D. CDR1 is SQVTM, CDR2 ANQGSEA, per germline. This CDR3 has 14 amino acids. V lost 4 bases and J 2 bases, leaving 15 bases between the germline ends. The CDR3 sequence is CSVVTQNPTYEQYF. For the CDR3, the DNA is TGCAGCGTTGTTACCCAGAATCCTACCTACGAGCAGTACTTC.

This clonotype was detected a few times. The V gene is TRBV6-5, the J gene TRBJ2-7, with D possibly matching TRBD2 (6 bases). The CDR3 contains 14 residues. The germline V gene has CDR1 MNHEY and CDR2 SVGAGI. Trimming cost V 4 bases and J 0 bases, with 10 bases left between them. CDR3 loop: CASSSGSFSYEQYF. CDR3 DNA: TGTGCCAGCAGTTCCGGGAGCTTCTCCTACGAGCAGTACTTC.

The rearrangement links TRBV28 to TRBJ2-2, with D perhaps matching TRBD2 (6 bases). This CDR3 region has 15 residues. Trimming removed 6 bases from V and 4 bases from J, with 15 bases in between. Germline V CDR1 and CDR2: MDHEN, SYDVKM. The CDR3 reads CASRYSGSSTGELFF. As DNA, the CDR3 is TGTGCCAGCAGGTACTCCGGGAGTAGCACCGGGGAGCTGTTTTTT.

In this sample, this clonotype turned up many times. J is TRBJ2-5 and V is TRBV7-9; 8 bases map to TRBD1. CDR1 is SEHNR and CDR2 is FQNEAQ in the germline V gene (reference sequence). J gave up 2 bases and V 5 bases, and 7 bases lay outside the gene matches. CDR3 size: 15 residues. The CDR3 here is CASSGRTGPQETQYF. Here the CDR3 DNA reads TGTGCCAGCAGCGGCCGGACAGGGCCACAAGAGACCCAGTACTTC.

The sample holds many counts of this clonotype. The chain recombines TRBV11-3 with TRBJ1-2; the D gene is possibly TRBD1 (5 bases). The CDR3 runs to 13 residues. Per the germline V gene, CDR1 is SGHNT and CDR2 is YENEEA. V was cut by 6 bases and J by 9 bases, with 17 bases left in between. The CDR3 sequence is CASSSRDRDSYTF. DNA for the CDR3: TGTGCCAGCAGTTCCAGGGACCGTGATAGCTACACCTTC.

This clonotype has a count of ten or more. V and J are TRBV28 and TRBJ2-3; the match to TRBD2 covers 10 bases. Germline CDR1 reads MDHEN; CDR2 reads SYDVKM. The CDR3 is made up of 16 amino acids. The V segment lost 7 bases and the J segment 0 bases; nucleotides outside the gene matches: 7. The chain's CDR3 is CASTSSGRSSTDTQYF. The CDR3 nucleotides are TGTGCCAGCACCAGTAGCGGGAGGTCTAGCACAGATACGCAGTATTTT.

Many counts were recorded for this clonotype. This chain links TRBV5-5 with TRBJ1-3, with 7 bases fitting TRBD1. The V gene end was trimmed by 2 bases and the J gene end by 0 bases; junction bases not matched to a gene: 2. This CDR3 has 15 residues. Germline values: CDR1 SGHKS, CDR2 YYEKEE (reference sequence). The CDR3 region is CASSFGQASGNTIYF. CDR3 in DNA: TGTGCCAGCAGCTTCGGACAGGCCTCTGGAAACACCATATATTTT.

This chain connects TRBV28 to TRBJ1-5; D not certain. The CDR3 loop spans 15 amino acids. In germline, CDR1 is MDHEN, CDR2 SYDVKM. The ends were cut back, 3 bases at V and 5 bases at J, with 14 bases in the middle. The CDR3 region has the DNA TGTGCCAGCAGTTTTCGGCAGTTCGTGGATCAGCCCCAGCATTTT. This sequence encodes CASSFRQFVDQPQHF.